Presented here are 2 T cell receptor beta chains from one specimen sequenced in a study of regulatory T cells in long-lasting Graves disease. Time point specified: persistent/refractory GD, antithyroid drugs over 5 years with positive TRAb. Extracted RNA from PBMCs served as the source of the TCR library. CDR3 regions were amplified by Arm-PCR using iRepertoire HTBI primers to build TCR beta libraries. TCRdb called the multiplex PCR reads again in MiXCR, with one record for every CDR3 protein. The sample holds nearly 350,000 distinct CDR3 sequences, roughly a fifth seen once. Sequenced here: peripheral blood mononuclear cells (PBMCs), sampled when the disease was refractory, from a patient treated with antithyroid drugs. The source is a female donor with Graves disease.

This clonotype has at least ten counts. This chain connects TRBV20-1 to TRBJ1-5; 8 nucleotides agree with TRBD1. CDR3 length: 13 residues. V was clipped by 7 bases and J by 5 bases; unmatched bases: 7. CDR1 and CDR2 (germline): DFQATT, SNEGSKA (reference sequence). CDR3 in DNA: TGCAGTGTCCCGGACAGGGTTGATCAGCCCCAGCATTTT. This codes for CSVPDRVDQPQHF.

The table lists this clonotype with a few counts. The rearrangement joins TRBV6-5 to TRBJ2-5; TRBD2 matches 9 bases. The CDR3 is 15 amino acids. Trimming at V came to 0 bases and at J to 5 bases, leaving 4 bases not matched to a gene. Germline CDR1 and CDR2: MNHEY and SVGAGI. The CDR3 loop reads CASSYSKLAGETQYF. CDR3 bases: TGTGCCAGCAGTTACTCGAAACTAGCGGGCGAGACCCAGTACTTC.